One sample yielded the 32 T cell receptor beta chains listed below, sequenced in a study of blood T cell repertoires in COVID-19. The data were produced by immunoSEQ multiplex PCR, yet TCRdb's version contains in-frame clones alone and is incomplete. The table lists 210,000 or so clones, around 80% of them singletons. Sequencing was performed on PBMCs or T cells enriched from blood (not recorded which). The receptors here all came from a man between 25 and 39 years old with acute COVID-19.

This clone was seen at least ten times. The chain uses TRBV4-1 and TRBJ2-1; 7 nucleotides line up with TRBD2. The CDR3 runs to 18 residues. The germline gives CDR1 MGHRA, CDR2 YSYEKL. V lost 3 bases to trimming and J lost 4 bases; unmatched junction nucleotides: 15. The CDR3 coding sequence is TGCGCCAGCAGCCATAGCGACATGGGACTACTGCGATACAATGAGCAGTTCTTC. Amino acid sequence: CASSHSDMGLLRYNEQFF.

V and J are TRBV6-5 and TRBJ2-5; D is possibly TRBD1 (7 bases). From germline, CDR1 is MNHEY and CDR2 SVGAGI. The CDR3 loop spans 13 amino acids. Trimming removed 6 bases at V and 5 bases at J, with 13 bases between. CDR3 protein: CASSTTGRETQYF. Written as DNA, the CDR3 is TGTGCCAGCAGCACGACAGGGAGGGAGACCCAGTACTTC.

This sequence joins TRBV5-1 and TRBJ2-7; tentatively, D is TRBD1 (6 bases). The CDR3 totals 14 residues. Trimming removed 0 bases at V and 2 bases at J, with 9 bases between. Germline values: CDR1 SGHRS, CDR2 YFSETQ. In DNA form, the CDR3 reads TGCGCCAGCAGCTTGGCCGGACAGCCCTACGAGCAGTACTTC. It is translated as CASSLAGQPYEQYF.

The rearrangement links TRBV7-9 to TRBJ1-2; unclear D gene. This CDR3 contains 15 residues. The germline CDR1 and CDR2 sequences are SEHNR and FQNEAQ (reference sequence). Trimming removed 7 bases from V and 1 base from J, with 16 bases in between. In DNA form, the CDR3 reads TGTGCCAGCACACGGGGTCAATCGCATAACTATGGCTACACCTTC. This gives the protein CASTRGQSHNYGYTF.

V usage is TRBV7-2 and J usage is TRBJ2-1; D is ambiguous. Trimming took 3 bases from V and 0 from J, leaving 9 bases between them. The CDR3 runs to 15 residues. In germline, CDR1 is SGHTA, CDR2 FQGNSA. CDR3 coding DNA: TGTGCCAGCAGCTTTAAAGCGAGCTCCTACAATGAGCAGTTCTTC. Translation: CASSFKASSYNEQFF. The complete variable domain, with remaining parts taken from reference TRBV7-2 and TRBJ2-1, reads GAGVSQSPSNKVTEKGKDVELRCDPISGHTALYWYRQSLGQGLEFLIYFQGNSAPDKSGLPSDRFSAERTGGSVSTLTIQRTQQEDSAVYLCASSFKASSYNEQFFGPGTRLTVL.

The chain employs TRBV5-1 and TRBJ1-2, with a weak D call TRBD1 (6 bases). V dropped 4 bases and J dropped 6 bases, with 13 bases sitting between them. This CDR3 contains 13 residues. CDR1 and CDR2 (germline): SGHRS, YFSETQ. The CDR3 DNA is TGCGCCAGCAGCGTCGAGGGGGGGCATGGCTACACCTTC. As protein: CASSVEGGHGYTF.

This clone was seen a few times. The V gene is TRBV13, the J gene TRBJ1-4; TRBD1 might be the D (5 bases). Germline CDR1 PRHDT, CDR2 FYEKMQ (reference sequence). The CDR3 length is 13 residues. V was trimmed by 3 bases and J by 7 bases, leaving 9 bases between them. CDR3 coding DNA: TGTGCCAGCAGCTTGCAGGGTGCTGAAAAACTGTTTTTT. This gives the protein CASSLQGAEKLFF.

This clone was seen more than once but under ten times. The CDR3 here is CASSLAASAYGYTF. As DNA, the CDR3 is TGCGCCAGCAGCTTGGCGGCCAGCGCGTATGGCTACACCTTC. The chain is built from TRBV5-1 and TRBJ1-2; D unresolved. This CDR3 contains 14 residues. The V end lost 0 bases, the J end lost 5 bases, and 11 bases lay between the germline ends. Germline V gene lookup returns CDR1 SGHRS and CDR2 YFSETQ.

The CDR3 nucleotides are TGTGCCAGCAGGAGCACAGGGAAAGCTGGCTACACCTTC. Protein sequence: CASRSTGKAGYTF. The chain links TRBV27 to TRBJ1-2, with D possibly TRBD1 on 6 matching bases. CDR1 is MNHEY and CDR2 is SMNVEV in the germline V gene (reference sequence). This CDR3 comprises 13 residues. V shed 6 bases and J shed 7 bases, with 15 bases lying between them.

The rearrangement links TRBV14 to TRBJ1-6; D gene unclear. Trimming pared 8 bases from V and 9 bases from J, leaving 17 bases between. Germline V gives CDR1 SGHDN, CDR2 FVKESK. The CDR3 totals 14 residues. CDR3 region: CASRSQGSVSPLHF. The CDR3 nucleotides read TGTGCCAGCCGCTCACAAGGGAGTGTTTCACCCCTCCACTTT.

The chain combines TRBV28 with TRBJ1-5; D is ambiguous. Trimming removed 8 bases at V and 3 bases at J, with 14 bases between. This CDR3 is 14 amino acids long. CDR1 MDHEN and CDR2 SYDVKM come from the germline V gene. CDR3 sequence reads: CASSDAGFNQPQHF. Here the CDR3 DNA reads TGTGCCAGCTCCGATGCGGGGTTCAATCAGCCCCAGCATTTT.

V gene TRBV9 combines with J gene TRBJ1-4, with D unresolved. Germline V gene data show CDR1 as SGDLS and CDR2 as YYNGEE. Trimming took 7 bases from V and 10 from J, leaving 11 bases between them. This CDR3 region has 11 residues. CDR3 bases: TGTGCCAGCGGAGAGATAGGAAAACTGTTTTTT. Protein sequence: CASGEIGKLFF.

The chain recombines TRBV3-1 (or the pseudogene TRBV3-2) with TRBJ2-1; perhaps TRBD2 as D (6 bases). The CDR3 is made up of 16 amino acids. Trimming took off 1 base at V and 9 bases at J, with 19 bases between the two ends. Germline V gene data show CDR1 as LGHDT and CDR2 as YNNKEL (reference sequence). The CDR3 region is CASSQGGEGSVSEQFF. CDR3 nucleotide sequence: TGTGCCAGCAGCCAAGGGGGGGAAGGGTCAGTCAGTGAGCAGTTCTTC.

The CDR3 reads CASSVTASYEQYF. CDR3 DNA: TGTGCCAGTAGTGTGACAGCCTCCTACGAGCAGTACTTC. The chain couples TRBV19 to TRBJ2-7; the D gene is possibly TRBD1 (5 bases). This CDR3 contains 13 residues. V was trimmed by 5 bases and J by 0 bases, leaving 8 bases between them. CDR1 LNHDA and CDR2 SQIVND come from the germline V gene (reference sequence).

This chain uses TRBV3-1 (or the pseudogene TRBV3-2) with TRBJ2-7; D is unresolved. V was clipped by 0 bases and J by 1 base, with 4 bases between them. The germline V gene has CDR1 LGHDT and CDR2 YNNKEL (reference sequence). The length of the CDR3 is 13 residues. CDR3 coding DNA: TGTGCCAGCAGCCAAGAAGCTTCCTACGAGCAGTACTTC. Amino acids: CASSQEASYEQYF.

This clone was seen only once. The chain recombines TRBV6-5 with TRBJ2-7; 10 bases match TRBD1. CDR1 and CDR2 (germline): MNHEY, SVGAGI. Trimming at V came to 4 bases and at J to 2 bases, leaving 5 bases not matched to a gene. This CDR3 is 15 amino acids long. The CDR3: CASSSPGQGAYEQYF. The CDR3, as DNA: TGTGCCAGCAGTTCACCCGGACAGGGGGCCTACGAGCAGTACTTC.

J is TRBJ1-6 and V is TRBV30; 7 positions match TRBD1. Trimming at V came to 3 bases and at J to 9 bases, leaving 5 bases not matched to a gene. CDR1 GTSNPN and CDR2 SVGIG come from the germline V gene (reference sequence). The CDR3 consists of 13 residues. The CDR3: CAWREQGISPLHF. CDR3 nucleotide sequence: TGTGCCTGGAGAGAACAGGGGATTTCACCCCTCCACTTT.

The J gene is TRBJ1-5, the V gene TRBV4-2, with D possibly being TRBD1 (5 bases). The CDR3 runs 14 residues. Germline V lookup: CDR1 LGHNA, CDR2 YNFKEQ. Trimming removed 3 bases at V and 7 bases at J, with 13 bases between. CDR3 in DNA: TGTGCCAGCAGCCACCAACGGGGGATACAGCCCCAGCATTTT. Amino acid sequence: CASSHQRGIQPQHF.

The J gene is TRBJ2-5, the V gene TRBV4-1; weak D call: TRBD1 (5 bases). CDR1 and CDR2 from the germline V gene are MGHRA and YSYEKL. The CDR3 contains 16 residues. V was cut by 0 bases and J by 5 bases, with 16 bases left in between. As DNA, the CDR3 is TGCGCCAGCAGCCAAGATGGGGCAGGGATGGGGGAGACCCAGTACTTC. It specifies CASSQDGAGMGETQYF.

The chain has TRBV28 and TRBJ1-6, with a tentative D call TRBD1 (6 bases). Germline loops: CDR1 MDHEN, CDR2 SYDVKM. The CDR3 contains 16 residues. The V end was cut by 5 bases, the J end by 9 bases, with 20 bases between. The CDR3 DNA sequence: TGTGCCAGCAGTCCATCACAGGGTGGTTCGAGTTCACCCCTCCACTTT. As protein: CASSPSQGGSSSPLHF.

The chain is built from TRBV5-6 and TRBJ2-7; D not resolved. CDR1 is SGHDT, CDR2 YYEEEE, per germline. CDR3 size: 13 residues. V was pared by 5 bases and J by 0 bases, with 9 bases between. DNA for the CDR3: TGTGCCAGCAGTTCTTCTAGCTCCTACGAGCAGTACTTC. Translated: CASSSSSSYEQYF.

The CDR3 sequence: CASSLGDWELFF. CDR3 in DNA: TGTGCCAGCTCACTGGGGGACTGGGAGCTGTTTTTT. V gene TRBV18 combines with J gene TRBJ2-2, with D possibly matching TRBD2 (6 bases). The CDR3 runs to 12 residues. Between the trimmed V and J ends, which lost 4 bases and 9 bases, there was a span of 9 bases. CDR1 is KGHSH, CDR2 LQKENI, per germline.

The chain has TRBV3-1 (or the pseudogene TRBV3-2) and TRBJ2-3, with D perhaps TRBD2 (5 bases). The germline V gene has CDR1 LGHDT and CDR2 YNNKEL (reference sequence). The CDR3 covers 15 residues. Trimming cost V 3 bases and J 0 bases, with 10 bases left between them. CDR3 nucleotides: TGTGCCAGCAGCCAGGCGACTACTAGCACAGATACGCAGTATTTT. It yields the protein CASSQATTSTDTQYF.

CDR3 in DNA: TGTGCCAGCAGTGAATTAGTAGCGGGGGGGGTCTATGAGCAGTTCTTC. Translated, it gives CASSELVAGGVYEQFF. The chain employs TRBV25-1 and TRBJ2-1, with 11 bases matching TRBD2. Germline CDR1 and CDR2: MGHDK and SYGVNS. V lost 1 base and J lost 8; bases outside the gene matches: 7. The CDR3 has 16 residues.

The genes are TRBV9 and TRBJ1-2, with TRBD1 identical over 7 bases. Germline trimming cut 3 bases from V and 0 bases from J; bases unmatched to any gene: 2. Germline V gene sequence: CDR1 SGDLS, CDR2 YYNGEE. The CDR3 loop spans 14 amino acids. CDR3 nucleotides: TGTGCCAGCAGCGCGGGACAGCCTAACTATGGCTACACCTTC. It yields the protein CASSAGQPNYGYTF. Variable domain in full (rest from reference TRBV9 and TRBJ1-2): DSGVTQTPKHLITATGQRVTLRCSPRSGDLSVYWYQQSLDQGLQFLIQYYNGEERAKGNILERFSAQQFPDLHSELNLSSLELGDSALYFCASSAGQPNYGYTFGSGTRLTVV.

V usage is TRBV4-1 and J usage is TRBJ2-5; TRBD2 agrees at 9 bases. V lost 0 bases, J lost 5 bases, and 7 bases stayed unmatched. This CDR3 region has 16 residues. Germline loops: CDR1 MGHRA, CDR2 YSYEKL. CDR3 nucleotides: TGCGCCAGCAGCCAAGATGGGCTAGCGGGGAGTGAGACCCAGTACTTC. It codes for CASSQDGLAGSETQYF.

The V call is TRBV3-1 (or the pseudogene TRBV3-2), the J call TRBJ2-3; 10 nucleotides line up with TRBD2. Germline lookup yields CDR1 LGHDT and CDR2 YNNKEL (reference sequence). The CDR3 sequence is 18 residues long. Losses at the gene ends were 0 bases for V and 1 base for J; bases not matched to a gene: 7. The CDR3 reads CASSQESSSGGRTDTQYF. Written as DNA, the CDR3 is TGTGCCAGCAGCCAAGAATCAAGTAGCGGGGGGCGCACAGATACGCAGTATTTT.

This clone was seen once. This rearrangement joins TRBV3-1 (or the pseudogene TRBV3-2) to TRBJ1-1; maybe TRBD1 (6 bases). The CDR3 covers 12 residues. The V end lost 4 bases, the J end lost 10 bases, and 13 bases lay between the germline ends. From germline, CDR1 is LGHDT and CDR2 YNNKEL (reference sequence). The CDR3 loop reads CASSLTQGRAFF. CDR3 nucleotides: TGTGCCAGCAGCCTTACGCAGGGGAGAGCTTTCTTT.

The V call is TRBV9, the J call TRBJ2-1; tentative D call: TRBD2 (5 bases). This CDR3 spans 13 amino acids. From germline, CDR1 is SGDLS and CDR2 YYNGEE. Between the trimmed V and J ends, which lost 3 bases and 6 bases, there was a span of 10 bases. Here the CDR3 reads CASSDFTSNEQFF. The CDR3 coding sequence is TGTGCCAGCAGCGATTTTACTAGCAATGAGCAGTTCTTC.

A remark on this clone: A read error may account for a junction end that differs from germline. The chain joins TRBV6-5 to TRBJ1-1; D is unresolved. The CDR3 is 10 residues long. Germline V lookup: CDR1 MNHEY, CDR2 SVGAGI. CDR3 nucleotides: TGTGCCAGCAGAAACAGTGAAGCTTTCTTT. Its protein is CASRNSEAFF.

The chain is built from TRBV6-6 and TRBJ2-1; tentatively, D is TRBD1 (5 bases). V lost 8 bases to trimming and J lost 4 bases, with 12 bases between them. Germline CDR1 and CDR2: MNHNY and SVGAGI (reference sequence). The CDR3 contains 13 residues. The CDR3: CASQGDTYNEQFF. The CDR3 DNA is TGTGCCAGCCAGGGCGACACGTACAATGAGCAGTTCTTC.

The chain recombines TRBV6-1 with TRBJ1-2, with unresolved D. Trimming took 4 bases from V and 3 from J, leaving 18 bases between them. CDR1 MNHNS and CDR2 SASEGT come from the germline V gene. The CDR3 loop spans 16 amino acids. Written as DNA, the CDR3 is TGTGCCAGCAGTGCCGACGGGAGAGGCAGTTACTATGGCTACACCTTC. It is translated as CASSADGRGSYYGYTF.